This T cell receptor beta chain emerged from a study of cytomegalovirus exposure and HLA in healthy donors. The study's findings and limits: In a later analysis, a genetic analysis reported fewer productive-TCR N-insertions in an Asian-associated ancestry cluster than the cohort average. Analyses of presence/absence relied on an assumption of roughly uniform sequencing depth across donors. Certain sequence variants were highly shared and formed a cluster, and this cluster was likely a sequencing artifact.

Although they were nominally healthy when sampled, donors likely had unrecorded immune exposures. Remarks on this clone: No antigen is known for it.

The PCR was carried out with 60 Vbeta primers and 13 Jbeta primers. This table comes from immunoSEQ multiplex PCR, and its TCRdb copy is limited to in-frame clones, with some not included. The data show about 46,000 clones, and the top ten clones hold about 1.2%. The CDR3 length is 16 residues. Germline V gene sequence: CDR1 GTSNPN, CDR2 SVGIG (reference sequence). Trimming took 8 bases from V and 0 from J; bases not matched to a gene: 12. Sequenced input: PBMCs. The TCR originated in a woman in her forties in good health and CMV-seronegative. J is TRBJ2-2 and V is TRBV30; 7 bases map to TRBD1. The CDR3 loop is CASPGTAKTNTGELFF. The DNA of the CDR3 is TGTGCCAGCCCCGGGACAGCCAAAACGAACACCGGGGAGCTGTTTTTT. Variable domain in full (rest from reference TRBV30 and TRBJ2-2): SQTIHQWPATLVQPVGSPLSLECTVEGTSNPNLYWYRQAAGRGLQLLFYSVGIGQISSEVPQNLSASRPQDRQFILSSKKLLLSDSGFYLCASPGTAKTNTGELFFGEGSRLTVL.